These 12 T cell receptor beta chains share one sample of origin, sequenced in a study of T-cell memory formation after mild COVID-19. TCRdb recomputed calls from the 5' RACE reads with MiXCR, one row per CDR3 protein. The sample yields about 150,000 distinct CDR3 sequences, about a fifth seen once. Specimen: PBMCs or a T cell subset sorted from them (not recorded which). Receptors originate from an adult woman who had mild COVID-19 (a few samples of this study predate the infection). Cell type and time point are not known.

The chain has TRBV27 and TRBJ1-5; D is ambiguous. V gave up 7 bases and J gave up 0 bases, with 10 bases separating them. Germline V CDR1 and CDR2: MNHEY, SMNVEV (reference sequence). The CDR3 totals 14 residues. The CDR3 reads CASNQFYSNQPQHF. CDR3 DNA: TGTGCCAGCAATCAGTTTTATAGCAATCAGCCCCAGCATTTT.

The rearrangement links TRBV7-7 to TRBJ2-1; tentative D call: TRBD1 (6 bases). The CDR3 is 15 amino acids. From germline, CDR1 is SSHAT and CDR2 FNYEAQ (reference sequence). V was clipped by 3 bases and J by 2 bases, with 11 bases between them. The CDR3 bases are TGTGCCAGCAGCTTTAGTCAGGGGACCTACAATGAGCAGTTCTTC. Its translation is CASSFSQGTYNEQFF. Full variable domain (missing parts from reference TRBV7-7 and TRBJ2-1): GAGVSQSPRYKVTKRGQDVTLRCDPISSHATLYWYQQALGQGPEFLTYFNYEAQPDKSGLPSDRFSAERPEGSISTLTIQRTEQRDSAMYRCASSFSQGTYNEQFFGPGTRLTVL.

This clonotype was observed a few times. The rearrangement links TRBV20-1 to TRBJ1-3; no definite D call. V was shortened by 6 bases and J by 0 bases, with 12 bases between the two germline ends. The CDR3 length is 14 residues. Per the germline V gene, CDR1 is DFQATT and CDR2 is SNEGSKA (reference sequence). The CDR3 region is CSAGPAYSGNTIYF. The CDR3, as DNA: TGCAGTGCCGGTCCGGCGTACTCTGGAAACACCATATATTTT.

This clonotype was picked up a small number of times. The V and J genes are TRBV3-1 and TRBJ1-2; possible D gene TRBD1, 5 bases. Trimming took 0 bases from V and 8 from J, leaving 13 bases between them. Germline CDR1 LGHDT, CDR2 YNNKEL (reference sequence). This CDR3 is built from 14 residues. The DNA of the CDR3 is TGTGCCAGCAGCCAAGAGTCTGGGGCGGCCGGCTACACCTTC. The encoded protein is CASSQESGAAGYTF.

This chain links TRBV7-9 with TRBJ1-1; 8 bases are a match to TRBD1. Trimming cost V 5 bases and J 5 bases; bases outside gene matches: 7. CDR1 is SEHNR and CDR2 is FQNEAQ in the germline V gene (reference sequence). This CDR3 has 14 residues. CDR3 DNA: TGTGCCAGCAGCGAGAGGACAGGGCGAACTGAAGCTTTCTTT. Amino acid sequence: CASSERTGRTEAFF.

The chain combines TRBV20-1 with TRBJ1-4; the match to TRBD1 covers 8 bases. Germline V gene lookup returns CDR1 DFQATT and CDR2 SNEGSKA (reference sequence). Germline trimming cut 0 bases from V and 6 bases from J; bases unmatched to any gene: 3. The CDR3 has 14 residues. CDR3 amino acids: CSARDPGGDEKLFF. CDR3 coding DNA: TGCAGTGCTAGAGATCCAGGGGGCGATGAAAAACTGTTTTTT.

A few counts support this clonotype. J is TRBJ2-1 and V is TRBV18; no firm D call. CDR3 length: 15 residues. Per the germline V gene, CDR1 is KGHSH and CDR2 is LQKENI. With 3 bases removed from V and 5 bases from J, the gap between germline ends came to 14 bases. CDR3 nucleotides: TGTGCCAGCTCACCTACCGGGTCGGGTGACAATGAGCAGTTCTTC. This translates into CASSPTGSGDNEQFF.

This clonotype has more than one count but fewer than ten. This chain uses TRBV4-3 with TRBJ2-1; the match to TRBD2 covers 8 bases. The J segment lost 15 bases and the V segment lost 0 bases, leaving 13 bases of the junction unmatched. The CDR3 is made up of 15 amino acids. Germline lookup yields CDR1 LGHNA and CDR2 YSLEER. CDR3 amino acids: CASSQDISLAGKLFF. CDR3 nucleotides: TGCGCCAGCAGCCAAGATATAAGCCTAGCGGGTAAACTGTTCTTC.

The chain couples TRBV7-2 to TRBJ1-1; D is undetermined. V shed 10 bases and J shed 8 bases, with 20 bases lying between them. This CDR3 is built from 13 residues. The V gene's germline CDR1 is SGHTA and CDR2 FQGNSA. The CDR3 sequence is CATRPRDISEAFF. CDR3 DNA: TGTGCCACCCGGCCCCGAGACATCTCCGAAGCTTTCTTT.

The V call is TRBV12-3 or TRBV12-4, the J call TRBJ2-5; TRBD1 might be the D (6 bases). The CDR3 loop spans 17 amino acids. V shed 4 bases and J shed 4 bases, with 22 bases lying between them. DNA for the CDR3: TGTGCCAGCAGTTCCCCCGGTATGCTTGGGGGCTTAGAGACCCAGTACTTC. As protein: CASSSPGMLGGLETQYF.

This clonotype occurred a few times. CDR3 sequence (DNA): TGTGCCAGCAGTGGGGCTCTTAACTATGGCTACACCTTC. Amino acids: CASSGALNYGYTF. This rearrangement joins TRBV7-9 to TRBJ1-2, with D possibly TRBD1 on 5 matching bases. The germline CDR1 and CDR2 sequences are SEHNR and FQNEAQ (reference sequence). CDR3 length: 13 residues. Deletions cut 6 bases from V and 1 base from J, with 9 bases between.

This clonotype turned up a few times. The CDR3: CASSQGLLPGRRGYTF. DNA of the CDR3: TGCGCCAGCAGCCAAGGCCTCCTCCCGGGGCGGAGGGGCTACACCTTC. The chain links TRBV4-3 to TRBJ1-2, with D possibly matching TRBD1 (5 bases). This CDR3 has 16 amino acids. Germline V CDR1 and CDR2: LGHNA, YSLEER. V was trimmed by 1 base and J by 8 bases, leaving 20 bases between them.